This T cell receptor beta chain was captured in a study of CD4 T cell repertoires in COVID-19. Sequencing was done directly on freshly isolated, uncultured memory T cells. Produced via immunoSEQ multiplex PCR; TCRdb's table is partial and in-frame only. The profile shows about 8,400 clones, less than 90% of them singletons. The V end was cut by 4 bases, the J end by 0 bases, with 13 bases between. Germline CDR1 is SGHTA and CDR2 is FQGTGA. The CDR3 covers 16 residues. This rearrangement joins TRBV7-3 to TRBJ2-1; TRBD2 is a possible D gene (7 bases). This receptor was obtained from a human donor who had COVID-19. Sequencing used effector memory CD4+ T cells from blood, obtained before the COVID-19 pandemic. DNA of the CDR3: TGTGCCAGCAGCTCCGGGGGGCCCCGCTCCTACAATGAGCAGTTCTTC. Encoded protein: CASSSGGPRSYNEQFF.